This paragraph covers one T cell receptor beta chain sequence. The antigen remains undetermined. A second about 6 to 12 cycle PCR used barcoded and J-beta primers. A template-switch adaptor that had 12 random nucleotides put a tag on each cDNA molecule. MiXCR, applied by TCRdb to the 5' RACE reads, yields one record per CDR3 protein. The sample shows around 940,000 distinct CDR3 sequences, about 53% of them seen only once. Each donor gave 9.5 to 10 milliliters of peripheral blood. This specimen belongs to a study of blood T cells in healthy people across ages. Broader study findings: Because donor CMV status was unknown, expanded clonotype changes were possibly confounded. TCR beta diversity, measured per million T cells, fell in a roughly linear way with age.

Germline V gives CDR1 MNHEY, CDR2 SMNVEV (reference sequence). The CDR3 extends over 16 amino acids. Trimming took 3 bases from V and 0 from J, leaving 12 bases between them. The sequencing sample was made of blood. This clonotype originated in a woman aged 60 to 75 in good health. The V gene is TRBV27, the J gene TRBJ2-1, with D perhaps assigned TRBD1 or TRBD2 (6 bases each). CDR3 nucleotides: TGTGCCAGCAGTTTTCGGGGGCCCCGCTCCTACAATGAGCAGTTCTTC. Residues: CASSFRGPRSYNEQFF.